The 19 T cell receptor beta chains below were found in one sample sequenced in a study of cytomegalovirus exposure and HLA in healthy donors. The PCR had 60 Vbeta and 13 Jbeta primers. Repertoires were generated with immunoSEQ multiplex PCR, while TCRdb's copy carries only in-frame clones and drops some. The sample yields about 150,000 clones, roughly 80% seen once. The sequencing sample was made of PBMCs. These receptors were taken from a woman aged 40 to 50 in good health and CMV-seropositive.

The J gene is TRBJ2-7, the V gene TRBV5-1; 13 nucleotides line up with TRBD2. J was trimmed by 3 bases and V by 4 bases; bases with no gene match: 7. The CDR3 covers 16 residues. CDR1 is SGHRS and CDR2 is YFSETQ in the germline V gene. For the CDR3, the DNA is TGCGCCAGCAGCCCTGGACTAGCGGGGGTGGTCTACGAGCAGTACTTC. It encodes CASSPGLAGVVYEQYF.

The CDR3 here is CASSSGTSGDNEQFF. The CDR3, as DNA: TGTGCCAGCAGTTCTGGGACTAGCGGGGACAATGAGCAGTTCTTC. The rearrangement uses TRBV6-1 and TRBJ2-1, with 13 bases fitting TRBD2. CDR1 is MNHNS, CDR2 SASEGT, per germline. The V segment lost 5 bases and the J segment 5 bases; nucleotides outside the gene matches: 3. The CDR3 sequence is 15 residues long.

In nucleotides, the CDR3 is TGTGCCAGCAGTGCCCGAATGAAAGCCGTAGGCGGAGAGACCCAGTACTTC. Protein sequence: CASSARMKAVGGETQYF. The rearrangement uses TRBV28 and TRBJ2-5; D is unclear. CDR1 and CDR2 (germline): MDHEN, SYDVKM. Trimming pared 5 bases from V and 4 bases from J, leaving 23 bases between. The CDR3 runs 17 residues.

The V call is TRBV4-2, the J call TRBJ1-3, with a tentative D call TRBD1 (6 bases). Germline loops: CDR1 LGHNA, CDR2 YNFKEQ. This CDR3 contains 18 residues. V gave up 0 bases and J gave up 0 bases, with 15 bases separating them. CDR3 DNA sequence: TGTGCCAGCAGCCAAGATAGGGGACACCCGAGCTCTGGAAACACCATATATTTT. Its translation: CASSQDRGHPSSGNTIYF.

The gene calls are TRBV21-1 and TRBJ1-1; the DNA was not compared with TRBD1, the D call given in the table. TRBV21-1 is a pseudogene segment. This CDR3 spans 16 amino acids. CDR3 in DNA: TGTGCCAGCAAAAACCCGACAGGGGGCGGGAACACTGAAGCTTTCTTT. Translating it yields CASKNPTGGGNTEAFF.

This clone was counted a few times. J is TRBJ2-7 and V is TRBV4-3; D gene unclear. Between the trimmed V and J ends, which lost 2 bases and 0 bases, there was a span of 11 bases. The V gene's germline CDR1 is LGHNA and CDR2 YSLEER. The CDR3 is 15 residues long. CDR3 sequence: CASSQFETSSYEQYF. Written as DNA, the CDR3 is TGCGCCAGCAGCCAATTCGAGACATCCTCCTACGAGCAGTACTTC.

J is TRBJ1-3 and V is TRBV2, with a weak D call TRBD1 (5 bases). The V and J ends lost 3 bases and 2 bases respectively, with 17 bases between them. Germline V gene lookup returns CDR1 SNHLY and CDR2 FYNNEI. The CDR3 covers 17 residues. The CDR3 DNA follows: TGTGCCAGCAGTGAGTCAGGGCAAGTAGTCCCTGGAAACACCATATATTTT. Translated, it gives CASSESGQVVPGNTIYF.

This chain connects TRBV4-2 to TRBJ1-2; 8 bases match TRBD1. Germline assignment: CDR1 LGHNA and CDR2 YNFKEQ. V shed 4 bases, J shed 7 bases, and the junction held 23 bases outside the gene matches. This CDR3 is built from 19 residues. CDR3: CASSRLEGWQGASPGGYTF. The CDR3 DNA reads TGTGCCAGCAGCCGGCTGGAGGGTTGGCAGGGGGCCTCCCCGGGTGGCTACACCTTC.

The genes are TRBV6-5 and TRBJ1-2; 7 bases are a match to TRBD1. The CDR3 has 14 amino acids. In germline, CDR1 is MNHEY, CDR2 SVGAGI. V trimming: 6 bases; J trimming: 4 bases; junction bases outside the gene matches: 8. This CDR3 reads CASRKTGLGYGYTF. CDR3 sequence (DNA): TGTGCCAGCAGGAAGACAGGGTTGGGCTATGGCTACACCTTC.

V is TRBV19 and J is TRBJ1-5; no reliable D call. This CDR3 is built from 17 residues. V lost 3 bases and J lost 0, with 15 bases in between. The V gene's germline CDR1 is LNHDA and CDR2 SQIVND (reference sequence). The CDR3 protein is CASSIITDTDSNQPQHF. The DNA of the CDR3 is TGTGCCAGTAGTATCATAACCGACACAGATAGCAATCAGCCCCAGCATTTT.

This chain connects TRBV28 to TRBJ1-5, with D hard to call. CDR3 size: 13 residues. V shed 1 base and J shed 8 bases, with 9 bases lying between them. Germline V gene sequence: CDR1 MDHEN, CDR2 SYDVKM. CDR3 loop: CASSLSGGEPQHF. DNA for the CDR3: TGTGCCAGCAGTTTATCCGGAGGAGAGCCCCAGCATTTT.

This clone appeared a single time. The junction and the germline gene differ at one end; a read error may be behind it. The V gene is TRBV6-5, the J gene TRBJ2-7; D perhaps matches TRBD2 (6 bases). The CDR3 is 13 amino acids. Germline assignment: CDR1 MNHEY and CDR2 SVGAGI. The CDR3 is CASRYRGGGKVWF. The CDR3 DNA reads TGTGCCAGCAGATACCGGGGTGGGGGGAAAGTATGGTTC.

Note on this clone: An end of the junction differs from the germline gene, which may be a read error. The chain couples TRBV7-9 to TRBJ2-1, with D uncertain. CDR3 length: 15 amino acids. CDR1 and CDR2 (germline): SEHNR, FQNEAQ (reference sequence). CDR3 protein: CSSSFPGKSYNEQFF. The CDR3 region has the DNA TGTTCCAGCAGCTTCCCAGGCAAGTCCTACAATGAGCAGTTCTTC.

There are many counts of this clone. The chain is built from TRBV7-3 and TRBJ2-5; possible D gene TRBD1, 6 bases. Germline CDR1 and CDR2: SGHTA and FQGTGA. Deletions cut 5 bases from V and 0 bases from J, with 10 bases between. This CDR3 spans 14 amino acids. CDR3 sequence: CASSRDRNQETQYF. The CDR3 DNA follows: TGTGCCAGCAGCCGCGACAGGAACCAAGAGACCCAGTACTTC.

The genes are TRBV19 and TRBJ2-7; D unclear. This CDR3 region has 13 residues. The germline V and J ends were trimmed by 10 bases and 2 bases, with 15 bases remaining between them. Germline V gene sequence: CDR1 LNHDA, CDR2 SQIVND (reference sequence). CDR3 coding DNA: TGTGCCACTTCACAGTCCAGTACCTACGAGCAGTACTTC. The encoded protein is CATSQSSTYEQYF.

This chain uses TRBV15 with TRBJ2-1; 9 bases agree with TRBD2. V gave up 5 bases and J gave up 9 bases; unmatched junction bases: 11. The CDR3 consists of 15 residues. Germline loops: CDR1 LNHNV, CDR2 YYDKDF (reference sequence). The DNA of the CDR3 is TGTGCCACCAGCCTGCTAGCGGGATTAAAGGGTGAGCAGTTCTTC. This encodes CATSLLAGLKGEQFF.

The V gene is TRBV29-1, the J gene TRBJ2-7; TRBD2 matches at 15 bases. The CDR3 covers 14 residues. Per the germline V gene, CDR1 is SQVTM and CDR2 is ANQGSEA. The J segment lost 7 bases and the V segment lost 4 bases, leaving 5 bases of the junction unmatched. The CDR3 spells CSVGGLAGGSEQYF. CDR3 DNA sequence: TGCAGCGTTGGCGGACTAGCGGGAGGGAGTGAGCAGTACTTC.

This clone appeared once. The rearrangement uses TRBV25-1 and TRBJ1-2, with TRBD1 matching 7 bases. The germline CDR1 and CDR2 sequences are MGHDK and SYGVNS. The length of the CDR3 is 14 residues. Trimming removed 7 bases from V and 4 bases from J; junction bases left unmatched: 9. DNA for the CDR3: TGTGCCAGCACCGGGGGGGGACAGAGCTATGGCTACACCTTC. Amino acids: CASTGGGQSYGYTF.

The V gene is TRBV7-8, the J gene TRBJ2-7; TRBD2 agrees at 12 bases. CDR1 SGHVS and CDR2 FQNEAQ come from the germline V gene. J was trimmed by 2 bases and V by 5 bases; bases with no gene match: 7. The CDR3 runs 16 residues. The CDR3 nucleotides read TGTGCCAGCAGCCTAGGTTGGACTAGCGGGGCCTACGAGCAGTACTTC. Protein product: CASSLGWTSGAYEQYF.